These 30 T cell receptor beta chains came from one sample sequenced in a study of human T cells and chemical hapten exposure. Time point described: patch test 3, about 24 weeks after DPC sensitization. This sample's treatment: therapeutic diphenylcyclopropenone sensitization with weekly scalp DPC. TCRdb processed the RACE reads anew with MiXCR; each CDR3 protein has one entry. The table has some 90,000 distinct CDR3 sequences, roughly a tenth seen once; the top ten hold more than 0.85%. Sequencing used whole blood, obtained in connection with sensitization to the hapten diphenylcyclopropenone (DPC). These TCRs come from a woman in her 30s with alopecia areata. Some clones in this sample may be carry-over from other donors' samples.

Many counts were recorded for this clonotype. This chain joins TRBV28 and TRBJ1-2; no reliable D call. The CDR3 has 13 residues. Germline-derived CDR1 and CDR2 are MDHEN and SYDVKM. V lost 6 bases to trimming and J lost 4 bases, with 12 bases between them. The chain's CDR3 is CASSQQRGYGYTF. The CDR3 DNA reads TGTGCCAGCAGCCAACAACGGGGCTATGGCTACACCTTC.

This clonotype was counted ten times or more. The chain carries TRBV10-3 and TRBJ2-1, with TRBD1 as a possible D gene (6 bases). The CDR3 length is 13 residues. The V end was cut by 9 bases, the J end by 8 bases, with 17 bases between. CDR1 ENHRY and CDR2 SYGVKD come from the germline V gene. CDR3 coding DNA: TGTGCCATAAGACCTCAACAGGGCGATGAGCAGTTCTTC. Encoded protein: CAIRPQQGDEQFF.

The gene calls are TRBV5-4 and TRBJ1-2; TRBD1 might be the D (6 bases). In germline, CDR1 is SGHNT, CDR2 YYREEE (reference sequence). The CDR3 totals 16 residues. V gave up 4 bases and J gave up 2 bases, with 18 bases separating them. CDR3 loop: CASSPVAGGPNYGYTF. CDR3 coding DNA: TGTGCCAGCAGCCCGGTGGCCGGGGGCCCCAACTATGGCTACACCTTC.

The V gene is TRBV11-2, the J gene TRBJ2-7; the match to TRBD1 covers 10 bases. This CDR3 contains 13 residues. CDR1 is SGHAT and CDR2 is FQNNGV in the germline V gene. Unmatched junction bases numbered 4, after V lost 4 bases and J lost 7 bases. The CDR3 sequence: CASSSGTGAEQYV. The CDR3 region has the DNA TGTGCCAGCAGCTCCGGGACAGGGGCGGAGCAGTACGTC.

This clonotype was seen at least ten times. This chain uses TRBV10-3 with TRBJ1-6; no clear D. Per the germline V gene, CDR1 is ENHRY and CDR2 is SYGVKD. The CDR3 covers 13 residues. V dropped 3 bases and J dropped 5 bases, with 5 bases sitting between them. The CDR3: CAISDRDNSPLHF. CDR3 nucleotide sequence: TGTGCCATCAGTGATAGGGATAATTCACCCCTCCACTTT.

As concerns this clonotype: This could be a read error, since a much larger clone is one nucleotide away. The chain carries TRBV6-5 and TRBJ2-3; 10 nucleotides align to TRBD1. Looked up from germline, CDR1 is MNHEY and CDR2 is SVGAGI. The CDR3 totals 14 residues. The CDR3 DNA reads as TGTGTCAGCAGCCCGGACAGGGGGACAGATACGCAGTATTTT. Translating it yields CVSSPDRGTDTQYF.

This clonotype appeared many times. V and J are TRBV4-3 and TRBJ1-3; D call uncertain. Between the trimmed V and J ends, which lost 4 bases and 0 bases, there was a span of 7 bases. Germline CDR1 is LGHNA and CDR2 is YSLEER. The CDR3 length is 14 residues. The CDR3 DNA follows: TGCGCCAGCAGCCCAGGAGGCTCTGGAAACACCATATATTTT. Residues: CASSPGGSGNTIYF.

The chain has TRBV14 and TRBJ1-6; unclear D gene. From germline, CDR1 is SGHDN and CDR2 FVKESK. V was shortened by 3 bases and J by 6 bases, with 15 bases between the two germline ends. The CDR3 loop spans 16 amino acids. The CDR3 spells CASSQWAAARNSPLHF. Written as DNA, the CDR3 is TGTGCCAGCAGCCAGTGGGCCGCGGCCCGTAATTCACCCCTCCACTTT.

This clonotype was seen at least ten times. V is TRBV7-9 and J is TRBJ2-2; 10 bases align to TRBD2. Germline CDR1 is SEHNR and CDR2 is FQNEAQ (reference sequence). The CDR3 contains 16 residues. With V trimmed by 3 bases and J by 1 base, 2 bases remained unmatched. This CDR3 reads CASSFSSGRNTGELFF. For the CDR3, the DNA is TGTGCCAGCAGCTTCTCTAGCGGGAGGAACACCGGGGAGCTGTTTTTT.

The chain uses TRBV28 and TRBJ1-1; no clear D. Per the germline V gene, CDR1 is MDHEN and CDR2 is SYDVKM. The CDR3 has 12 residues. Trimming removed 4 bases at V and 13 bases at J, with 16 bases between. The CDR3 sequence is CASSYPTTGCFF. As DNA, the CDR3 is TGTGCCAGCAGTTACCCTACCACGGGGTGTTTCTTT.

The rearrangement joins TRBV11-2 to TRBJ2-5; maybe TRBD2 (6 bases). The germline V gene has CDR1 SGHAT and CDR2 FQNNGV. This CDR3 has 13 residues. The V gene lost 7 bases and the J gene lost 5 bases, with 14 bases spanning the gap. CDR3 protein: CASNLGGMETQYF. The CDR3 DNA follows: TGTGCCAGCAATCTCGGAGGGATGGAGACCCAGTACTTC.

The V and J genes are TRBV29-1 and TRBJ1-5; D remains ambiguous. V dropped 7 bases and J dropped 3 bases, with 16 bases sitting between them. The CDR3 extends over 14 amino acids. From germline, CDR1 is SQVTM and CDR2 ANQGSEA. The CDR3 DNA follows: TGCAGCGAGGGAGTACCCGCCGCCAATCAGCCCCAGCATTTT. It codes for CSEGVPAANQPQHF.

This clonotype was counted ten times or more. The CDR3 bases are TGTGCCAGCAGCTTGAGTCTAGCGGGAGCCCACGAGCAGTACTTC. Protein sequence: CASSLSLAGAHEQYF. The chain has TRBV5-5 and TRBJ2-7, with 10 bases matching TRBD2. Germline V lookup: CDR1 SGHKS, CDR2 YYEKEE (reference sequence). The CDR3 has 15 amino acids. Unmatched junction bases numbered 6, after V lost 1 base and J lost 5 bases.

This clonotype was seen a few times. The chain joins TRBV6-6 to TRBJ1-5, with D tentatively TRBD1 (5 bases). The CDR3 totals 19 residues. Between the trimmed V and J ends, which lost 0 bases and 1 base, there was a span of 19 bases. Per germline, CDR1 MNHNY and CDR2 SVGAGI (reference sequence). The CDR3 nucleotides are TGTGCCAGCAGTTACTCGAGGGGAGTCGAGGGGCAGAGCAATCAGCCCCAGCATTTT. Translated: CASSYSRGVEGQSNQPQHF.

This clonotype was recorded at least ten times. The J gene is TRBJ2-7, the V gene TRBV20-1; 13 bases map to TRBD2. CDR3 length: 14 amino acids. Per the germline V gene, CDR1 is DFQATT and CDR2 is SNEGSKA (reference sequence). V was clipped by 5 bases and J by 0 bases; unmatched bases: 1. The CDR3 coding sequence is TGCAGTGCTGGACTAGCGGGAGACTCCTACGAGCAGTACTTC. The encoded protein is CSAGLAGDSYEQYF.

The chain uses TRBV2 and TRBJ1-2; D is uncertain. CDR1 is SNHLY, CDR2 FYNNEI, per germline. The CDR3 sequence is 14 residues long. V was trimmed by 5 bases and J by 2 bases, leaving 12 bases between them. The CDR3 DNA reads TGTGCCAGCAGTTTGATGGCGGAAAACTATGGCTACACCTTC. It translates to CASSLMAENYGYTF.

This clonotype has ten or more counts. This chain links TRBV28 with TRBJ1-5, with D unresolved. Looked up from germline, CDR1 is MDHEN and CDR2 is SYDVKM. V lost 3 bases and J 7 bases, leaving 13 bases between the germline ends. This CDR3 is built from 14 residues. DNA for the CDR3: TGTGCCAGCAGTTTGCCCCAAGGGATCCAGCCCCAGCATTTT. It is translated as CASSLPQGIQPQHF.

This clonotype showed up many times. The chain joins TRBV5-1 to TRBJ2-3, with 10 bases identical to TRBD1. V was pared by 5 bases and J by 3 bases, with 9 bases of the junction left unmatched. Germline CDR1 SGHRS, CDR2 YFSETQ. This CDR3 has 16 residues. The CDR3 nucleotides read TGCGCCAGCAGTTGGGACAGGGGTGTCCTGACAGATACGCAGTATTTT. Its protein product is CASSWDRGVLTDTQYF.

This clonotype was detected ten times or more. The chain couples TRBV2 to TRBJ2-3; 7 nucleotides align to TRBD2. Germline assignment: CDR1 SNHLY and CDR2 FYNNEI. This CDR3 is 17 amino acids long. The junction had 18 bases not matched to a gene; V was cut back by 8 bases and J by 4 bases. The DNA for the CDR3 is TGTGCCAGCCGTGTACTTACGGGGGGAAGACTCCCAGATACGCAGTATTTT. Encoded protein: CASRVLTGGRLPDTQYF.

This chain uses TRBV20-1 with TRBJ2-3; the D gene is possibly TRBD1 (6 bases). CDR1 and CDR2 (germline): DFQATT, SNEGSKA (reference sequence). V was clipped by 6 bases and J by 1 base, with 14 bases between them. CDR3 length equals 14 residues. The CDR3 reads CSAPTGSGTDTQYF. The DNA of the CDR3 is TGCAGTGCCCCTACAGGGTCTGGCACAGATACGCAGTATTTT.

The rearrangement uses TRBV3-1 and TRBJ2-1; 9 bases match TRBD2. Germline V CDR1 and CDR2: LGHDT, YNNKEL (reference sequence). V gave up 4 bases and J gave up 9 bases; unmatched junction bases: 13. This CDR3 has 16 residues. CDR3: CASSPVAGAPEGEQFF. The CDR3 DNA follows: TGTGCCAGCAGCCCTGTAGCGGGGGCCCCTGAGGGTGAGCAGTTCTTC.

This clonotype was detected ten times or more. The CDR3 sequence is CSAIHLTSNEQFF. The CDR3 DNA reads as TGCAGTGCTATACATCTAACGAGCAATGAGCAGTTCTTC. V and J are TRBV20-1 and TRBJ2-1; D remains ambiguous. Germline loops: CDR1 DFQATT, CDR2 SNEGSKA (reference sequence). This CDR3 has 13 residues. Trimming took 4 bases from V and 6 from J, leaving 13 bases between them.

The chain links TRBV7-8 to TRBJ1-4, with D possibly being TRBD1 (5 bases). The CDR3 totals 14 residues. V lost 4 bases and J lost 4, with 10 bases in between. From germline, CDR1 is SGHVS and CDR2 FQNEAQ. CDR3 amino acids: CASSWGALNEKLFF. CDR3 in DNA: TGTGCCAGCAGCTGGGGCGCCCTTAATGAAAAACTGTTTTTT.

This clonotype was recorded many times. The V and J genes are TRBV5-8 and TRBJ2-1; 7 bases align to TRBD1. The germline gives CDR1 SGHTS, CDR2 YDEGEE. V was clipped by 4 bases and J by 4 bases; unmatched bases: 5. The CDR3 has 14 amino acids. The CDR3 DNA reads TGTGCCAGCAGCCTCCGGGACAGATACAATGAGCAGTTCTTC. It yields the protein CASSLRDRYNEQFF.

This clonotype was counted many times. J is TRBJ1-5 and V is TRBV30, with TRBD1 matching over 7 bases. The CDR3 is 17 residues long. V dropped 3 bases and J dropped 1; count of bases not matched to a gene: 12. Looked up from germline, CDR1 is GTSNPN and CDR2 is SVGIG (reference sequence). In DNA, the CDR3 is TGTGCCTGGAGATCCGGTACCGGGACAGCAAGCAATCAGCCCCAGCATTTT. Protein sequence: CAWRSGTGTASNQPQHF.

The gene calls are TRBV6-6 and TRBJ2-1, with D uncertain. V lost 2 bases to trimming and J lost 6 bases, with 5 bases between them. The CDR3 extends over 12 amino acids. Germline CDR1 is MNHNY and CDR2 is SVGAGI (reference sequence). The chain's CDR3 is CASSYVGNEQFF. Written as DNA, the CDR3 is TGTGCCAGCAGTTACGTCGGCAATGAGCAGTTCTTC.

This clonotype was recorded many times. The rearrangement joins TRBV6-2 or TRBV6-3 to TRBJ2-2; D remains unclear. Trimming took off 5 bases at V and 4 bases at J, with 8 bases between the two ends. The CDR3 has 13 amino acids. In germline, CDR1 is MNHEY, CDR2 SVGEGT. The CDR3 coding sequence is TGTGCCAGCAGTCTTCTATCCACCGGGGAGCTGTTTTTT. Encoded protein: CASSLLSTGELFF.

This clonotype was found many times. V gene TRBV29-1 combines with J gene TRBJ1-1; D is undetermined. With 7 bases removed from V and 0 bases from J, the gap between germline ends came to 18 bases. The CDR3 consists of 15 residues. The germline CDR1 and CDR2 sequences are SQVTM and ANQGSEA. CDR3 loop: CSARSLNFMNTEAFF. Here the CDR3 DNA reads TGCAGCGCCAGATCCTTAAACTTCATGAACACTGAAGCTTTCTTT.

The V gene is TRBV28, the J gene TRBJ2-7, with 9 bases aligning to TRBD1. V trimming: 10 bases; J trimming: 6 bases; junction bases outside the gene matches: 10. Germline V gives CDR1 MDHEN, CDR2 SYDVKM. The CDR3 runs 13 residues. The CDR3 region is CATSPGQGGEQYV. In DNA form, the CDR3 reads TGTGCCACATCCCCGGGACAGGGCGGCGAGCAGTACGTC.

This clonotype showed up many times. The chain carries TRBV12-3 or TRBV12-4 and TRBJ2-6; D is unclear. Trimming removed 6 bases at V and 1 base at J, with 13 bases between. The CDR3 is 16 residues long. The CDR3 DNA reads TGTGCCAGCAGCCAAGGGTCCACATCTGGGGCCAACGTCCTGACTTTC. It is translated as CASSQGSTSGANVLTF.